The rows below give T cell receptor beta chains drawn from one sample of a study of blood T cells in healthy people across ages. MiXCR, run by TCRdb on the 5' RACE reads, gives a single entry per CDR3 protein. The data show 1.5 million to 1.8 million distinct CDR3 sequences, 40% to 45% seen once. The specimen was blood. Source of these receptors: a woman between 18 and 30 years old in good health. Each CDR3 is given with its conserved first and last residue. D genes are given only for firm matches. Only part of the rows carry a size: once, few, many, or a class if the clone is expanded.

TRBJ2-7,NA,once,TRBV7-9,CASSSTRTYHYEQYF,TGTGCCAGCAGCTCTACACGGACCTACCACTACGAGCAGTACTTC
TRBJ1-1,NA,NA,TRBV20-1,CSARVLGHLNTEAFF,TGCAGTGCTAGAGTGCTAGGACACTTAAACACTGAGGCTTTCTTT
TRBJ1-6,NA,few,TRBV20-1,CSARDRGSPLHF,TGCAGTGCTAGAGACAGGGGTTCACCCCTCCACTTT
TRBJ1-5,NA,NA,TRBV21-1,CASSKAVGDRENQPQHF,TGTGCCAGCAGCAAAGCGGTCGGGGACAGGGAAAATCAGCCCCAGCATTTT
TRBJ1-2,NA,NA,TRBV15,CATSRDRAGKYGYTF,TGTGCCACCAGCAGAGATCGTGCAGGGAAGTATGGCTACACCTTC
TRBJ2-2,NA,once,TRBV25-1,CASSEGLDTGELFF,TGTGCCAGCAGTGAAGGGTTAGACACCGGGGAGCTGTTTTTT
TRBJ1-2,TRBD1,once,TRBV29-1,CSVDRGNNYGYTF,TGCAGCGTTGACAGGGGGAATAACTATGGCTACACCTTC
TRBJ1-2,NA,NA,TRBV5-1,CASSLGRQFNYGYTF,TGCGCCAGCAGCTTGGGCCGACAGTTTAACTATGGCTACACCTTC
TRBJ1-2,NA,few,TRBV6-5,CASSYQRRENYGYTF,TGTGCCAGCAGTTACCAGCGCAGGGAGAACTATGGCTACACCTTC
TRBJ2-5,TRBD2,NA,TRBV2,CASSFQTSGETQYF,TGTGCCAGCAGTTTCCAGACTAGCGGAGAGACCCAGTACTTC
TRBJ2-3,NA,NA,TRBV4-3,CASSQEKRTTDTQYF,TGCGCCAGCAGCCAAGAAAAGCGGACCACAGATACGCAGTATTTT
TRBJ1-2,TRBD1,once,TRBV12-3/TRBV12-4,CASSVNRQGNGYTF,TGTGCCAGCAGTGTAAATCGACAGGGAAACGGCTACACCTTC
TRBJ2-3,TRBD2,few,TRBV5-5,CASSLRTSGGVTDTQYF,TGTGCCAGCAGCTTGAGGACTAGCGGGGGGGTCACAGATACGCAGTATTTT
TRBJ2-7,NA,few,TRBV10-3,CATGGGRNEQYF,TGTGCCACTGGGGGGGGCCGGAACGAGCAGTACTTC
TRBJ2-7,NA,few,TRBV6-6,CASSERDRYSYEQYF,TGTGCCAGCAGTGAGAGGGACCGATACTCCTACGAGCAGTACTTC
TRBJ2-7,NA,NA,TRBV6-6,CASSFTDYEQYF,TGTGCCAGCAGTTTCACAGATTACGAGCAGTACTTC
TRBJ2-5,NA,few,TRBV20-1,CSAVPGSFDQETQYF,TGCAGTGCCGTCCCCGGGTCTTTTGACCAAGAGACCCAGTACTTC
TRBJ2-7,TRBD2,NA,TRBV29-1,CSWGRAYNEQYF,TGCAGCTGGGGGAGGGCTTACAATGAGCAGTACTTC
TRBJ2-1,NA,NA,TRBV7-3,CAGRVGPSNEQFF,TGTGCCGGCAGAGTGGGACCGAGCAATGAGCAGTTCTTC
TRBJ2-7,NA,NA,TRBV27,CASTVGTTYNEQYF,TGTGCCAGCACAGTTGGGACCACCTACAATGAGCAGTACTTC
TRBJ2-3,NA,NA,TRBV12-5,CASGVVRGRDTQYF,TGTGCTAGTGGTGTGGTCCGAGGAAGGGATACGCAGTATTTT
TRBJ2-3,NA,many,TRBV29-1,CSVDEADTQYF,TGCAGCGTTGATGAGGCAGATACGCAGTATTTT
TRBJ2-5,NA,few,TRBV18,CASSPPDSTETQYF,TGTGCCAGCTCACCACCGGACAGTACGGAGACCCAGTACTTC
TRBJ2-3,TRBD2,few,TRBV6-6,CASSYSRSGGATDTQYF,TGTGCCAGCAGTTACAGTCGTAGCGGGGGGGCCACAGATACGCAGTATTTT
TRBJ1-5,NA,few,TRBV20-1,CSARVYRVDQPQHF,TGCAGTGCTAGAGTCTACAGGGTTGATCAGCCCCAGCATTTT
TRBJ2-7,NA,few,TRBV20-1,CSASAGDLYEQYF,TGCAGTGCTTCGGCAGGCGACCTCTACGAGCAGTACTTC
TRBJ2-7,NA,NA,TRBV25-1,CASSGRNYPYEQYF,TGTGCCAGCAGTGGTCGAAACTACCCCTACGAGCAGTACTTC
TRBJ2-3,NA,few,TRBV11-2,CASSPHGVAQYF,TGTGCCAGCAGCCCCCACGGGGTCGCGCAGTATTTT
TRBJ2-3,NA,NA,TRBV27,CASSLASAGADTQYF,TGTGCCAGCAGTTTAGCGTCGGCGGGTGCGGATACGCAGTATTTT
TRBJ1-2,NA,few,TRBV28,CASSLRTPSGYTF,TGTGCCAGCAGTTTAAGGACCCCGTCAGGCTACACCTTC
TRBJ2-1,NA,NA,TRBV7-6,CASSSSNWRSRINNEQFF,TGTGCCAGCAGCTCCTCGAATTGGAGGTCCAGAATTAACAATGAGCAGTTCTTC
TRBJ2-5,NA,once,TRBV25-1,CASSDGQFPIRYF,TGTGCCAGCAGTGACGGACAGTTCCCAATCCGGTACTTC
TRBJ2-5,NA,NA,TRBV9,CASSVEQGQETQYF,TGTGCCAGCAGCGTAGAGCAGGGGCAAGAGACCCAGTACTTC
TRBJ2-3,NA,few,TRBV6-6,CASSYSGYSTDTQYF,TGTGCCAGCAGTTACTCGGGTTATAGCACAGATACGCAGTATTTT
TRBJ1-1,NA,NA,TRBV12-3/TRBV12-4,CASSFGEYTNTEAFF,TGTGCCAGCAGTTTCGGAGAATACACGAACACTGAAGCTTTCTTT
TRBJ1-5,TRBD1,NA,TRBV28,CASSLTGNVQPQHF,TGTGCCAGCAGCCTGACAGGGAACGTTCAGCCCCAGCATTTT
TRBJ2-1,TRBD2,NA,TRBV30,CAGRGSGNEQFF,TGTGCCGGGAGGGGTAGTGGAAATGAGCAGTTCTTC
TRBJ2-1,NA,few,TRBV7-2,CASSPSGPPYQFF,TGTGCCAGCAGCCCCAGCGGGCCTCCTTATCAGTTCTTC